Here is one T cell receptor beta chain with its context. This record comes from a study of T cell changes during pregnancy in multiple sclerosis. With V trimmed by 0 bases and J by 8 bases, 4 bases remained unmatched. This CDR3 is 15 amino acids long. Looked up from germline, CDR1 is MRHNA and CDR2 is SNTAGT. TCRdb keeps only in-frame clones here, not all; method: immunoSEQ multiplex PCR. This table holds approximately 20,000 clones, about nine tenths found once. The sequence was obtained from a female donor in good health, enrolled as a control in a pregnancy study. Sequenced here: CD8+ T cells from peripheral blood mononuclear cells, sampled in the third trimester of pregnancy. J is TRBJ1-6 and V is TRBV6-4; 7 bases align to TRBD1. The CDR3 DNA reads TGTGCCAGCAGTGACTCAGGGGACAGTTATTCACCCCTCCACTTT. It codes for CASSDSGDSYSPLHF.